This is a list of T cell receptor beta chains from one sample in a study of shared T cell receptors in the human thymus. Using immunoSEQ multiplex PCR, the repertoire was profiled, and TCRdb retains in-frame clones only, with some absent. The table has over 350,000 clones, over 90% seen once; the top ten hold roughly 0.02%. Source material: thymocytes. The receptor source for this set is a human donor. The CDR3 runs from the conserved cysteine through the conserved F or W. A D gene is named only where the DNA matches it firmly. A row's size may be missing; if present it is once, few, many or a size class.

TRBV7-2	-	TRBJ1-2	-	TGTGCCAGCAGCTCACGGGCCGGGACAAAGAGTGACTCCGGCTACACCTTC	CASSSRAGTKSDSGYTF
TRBV15	-	TRBJ2-7	-	TGTGCCACCAGCAGAGGCCCTGGACAGCATCTCCACGAGCAGTACTTC	CATSRGPGQHLHEQYF
TRBV10-1	-	TRBJ1-2	TRBD1	TGCGCCAGCAGCCCATCAGAGACGGGACAGGGAAATAGAACATATGGCTACACCTTC	CASSPSETGQGNRTYGYTF
TRBV10-3	-	TRBJ2-7	TRBD1	TGTGCCATCAGGGAGACAGGGTTACGGTACGAGCAGTACTTC	CAIRETGLRYEQYF
TRBV4-2	-	TRBJ2-1	TRBD2	TGTGCCAGCAGCCACGGTCTAGCGGGAGTATATGAGCAGTTCTTC	CASSHGLAGVYEQFF
TRBV6-5	-	TRBJ1-5	-	TGTGCCAGCAGTTGCCGGTCCGTAAAGCCCCAGCATTTT	CASSCRSVKPQHF
TRBV11-3	once	TRBJ2-1	TRBD2	TGTGCCAGCAGCTTAGGGCCTACCCGCCCGGCGGGAGGGTACAATGAGCAGTTCTTC	CASSLGPTRPAGGYNEQFF
TRBV19	-	TRBJ1-5	-	TGTGCCAGTAGTTTGGGGGTAGGCCAGCCCCAGCATTTT	CASSLGVGQPQHF
TRBV7-9	-	TRBJ2-5	TRBD1	TGTGCCAGCAGCTTAGCAGGGACAGGGGACTTC	CASSLAGTGDF
TRBV7-8	-	TRBJ2-7	TRBD2	TGTGCCAGCAGCTTCCCTAGACTAGCGGCGGTCGAGCAGTACTTC	CASSFPRLAAVEQYF
TRBV18	-	TRBJ1-2	-	TGTGCCAGCTCACCTGACAGAAGCTATGGCTACACCTTC	CASSPDRSYGYTF
TRBV19	-	TRBJ1-1	TRBD1	TGTGCCAGTCGAATTAAGACAGGGCTCCCCTTGAACACTGAAGCTTTCTTT	CASRIKTGLPLNTEAFF
TRBV2	-	TRBJ2-1	TRBD2	TGTGCCAGCAGTCCCACTAGCGGGAGGGTTGACAATGAGCAGTTCTTC	CASSPTSGRVDNEQFF
TRBV27	-	TRBJ2-5	TRBD1	TGTGCCAGCAGTCAATTGGACAGGGAACAAGAGACCCAGTACTTC	CASSQLDREQETQYF
TRBV6-5	-	TRBJ1-1	-	TGTGCCAGCAGTTACGGAGGGGGAAATCCGAACACTGAAGCTTTCTTT	CASSYGGGNPNTEAFF
TRBV19	-	TRBJ2-7	TRBD2	TGTGCCAGTAGTATAGCCCCAATAGCGGGGACTAGCGAGCAGTACTTC	CASSIAPIAGTSEQYF
TRBV2	-	TRBJ1-1	-	TGTGCCAGCAGGGGTTTGGCAGGGTTGAGTGAAGCTTTCTTT	CASRGLAGLSEAFF
TRBV6-8	-	TRBJ2-5	TRBD1	TGTGCCAGCACTTCTCGCTGGACAGGGGGAGAGACCCAGTACTTC	CASTSRWTGGETQYF
TRBV6-4	-	TRBJ2-3	-	TGTGCCAGCAGTGACTCCGGCCGCAGCACAGATACGCAGTATTTT	CASSDSGRSTDTQYF
TRBV6-5	-	TRBJ2-1	TRBD2	TGTGCCAGCAGTTACGGGACTAGCTACAATGAGCAGTTCTTC	CASSYGTSYNEQFF
TRBV18	few	TRBJ2-1	TRBD2	TGTGCCAGCTCACCGGGCCTCGGGAGCGGGAGATGGAACAATGAGCAGTTCTTC	CASSPGLGSGRWNNEQFF
TRBV6-5	-	TRBJ2-7	-	TGTGCCAGCAGTCTCGGGGAGAAGAAGGTCTACGAGCAGTACTTC	CASSLGEKKVYEQYF
TRBV28	-	TRBJ2-1	-	TGTGCCAGCAGTTTCGTAGACCCCTACAATGAGCAGTTCTTC	CASSFVDPYNEQFF
TRBV7-9	-	TRBJ2-1	-	TGTGCCAGCAGCTTAGGGTACTCCTGGAGTAGTAATGAGCAGTTCTTC	CASSLGYSWSSNEQFF
TRBV10-3	-	TRBJ1-2	TRBD1	TGTGCCATCAGTGAGAGAGACAGGGGGAGGCACTATGGCTACACCTTC	CAISERDRGRHYGYTF